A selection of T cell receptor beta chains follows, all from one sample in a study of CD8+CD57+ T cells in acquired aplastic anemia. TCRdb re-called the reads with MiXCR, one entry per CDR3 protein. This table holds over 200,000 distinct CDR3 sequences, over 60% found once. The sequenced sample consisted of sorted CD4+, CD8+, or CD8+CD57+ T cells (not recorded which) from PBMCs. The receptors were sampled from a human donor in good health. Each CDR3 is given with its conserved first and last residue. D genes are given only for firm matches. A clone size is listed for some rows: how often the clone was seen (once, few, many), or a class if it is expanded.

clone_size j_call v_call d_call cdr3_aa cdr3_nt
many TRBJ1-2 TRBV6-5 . CASRLERDWRYGYTF TGTGCCAGCAGACTCGAGAGGGACTGGCGCTATGGCTACACCTTC
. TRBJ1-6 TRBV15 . CATSRGGRDNSPLHF TGTGCCACCAGCAGAGGGGGACGGGATAATTCACCCCTCCACTTT
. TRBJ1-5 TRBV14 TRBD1 CASSQDPGQGGCQPQHF TGTGCCAGCAGCCAAGATCCCGGACAGGGTGGATGCCAGCCCCAGCATTTT
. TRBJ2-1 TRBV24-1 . CATSEGDFYNEQFF TGTGCCACCAGTGAGGGGGACTTCTACAATGAGCAGTTCTTC
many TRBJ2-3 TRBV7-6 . CASSLGHHISTDTQYF TGTGCCAGCAGCTTAGGGCATCACATTAGCACAGATACGCAGTATTTT
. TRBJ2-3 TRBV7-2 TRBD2 CASSFRAGGSDTQYF TGTGCCAGCAGCTTCCGAGCGGGAGGGTCAGATACGCAGTATTTT
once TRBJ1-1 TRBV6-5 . CASSESKGGSTEAFF TGTGCCAGCAGTGAGTCGAAGGGTGGAAGCACTGAAGCTTTCTTT
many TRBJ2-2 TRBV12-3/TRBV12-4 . CASNLDRNTGELFF TGTGCCAGCAACCTGGACAGAAACACCGGGGAGCTGTTTTTT
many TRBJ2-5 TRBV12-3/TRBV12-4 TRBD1 CASREGARSETQYF TGTGCCAGCAGAGAGGGGGCGCGATCGGAGACCCAGTACTTC
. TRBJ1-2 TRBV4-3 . CASSQDSLARYGYTF TGCGCCAGCAGCCAAGATTCACTTGCACGCTATGGCTACACCTTC
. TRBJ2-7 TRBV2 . CASNDGSSYEQYF TGTGCCAGCAATGACGGGAGCTCCTACGAGCAGTACTTC
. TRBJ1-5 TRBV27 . CASSWRDSTQPQHF TGTGCCAGCAGTTGGAGGGATAGTACGCAGCCCCAGCATTTT
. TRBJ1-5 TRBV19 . CASSTGFFGNQPQHF TGTGCCAGTAGTACAGGGTTCTTTGGGAATCAGCCCCAGCATTTT
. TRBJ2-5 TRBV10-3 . CAIRMDGRNQETQYF TGTGCCATCAGGATGGACGGGCGGAACCAAGAGACCCAGTACTTC
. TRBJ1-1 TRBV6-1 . CASSEDRWTEAFF TGTGCCAGCAGTGAGGACAGATGGACTGAAGCTTTCTTT
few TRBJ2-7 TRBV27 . CASSLLGNRVTYEQYF TGTGCCAGCAGTTTATTGGGAAACAGGGTTACCTACGAGCAGTACTTC